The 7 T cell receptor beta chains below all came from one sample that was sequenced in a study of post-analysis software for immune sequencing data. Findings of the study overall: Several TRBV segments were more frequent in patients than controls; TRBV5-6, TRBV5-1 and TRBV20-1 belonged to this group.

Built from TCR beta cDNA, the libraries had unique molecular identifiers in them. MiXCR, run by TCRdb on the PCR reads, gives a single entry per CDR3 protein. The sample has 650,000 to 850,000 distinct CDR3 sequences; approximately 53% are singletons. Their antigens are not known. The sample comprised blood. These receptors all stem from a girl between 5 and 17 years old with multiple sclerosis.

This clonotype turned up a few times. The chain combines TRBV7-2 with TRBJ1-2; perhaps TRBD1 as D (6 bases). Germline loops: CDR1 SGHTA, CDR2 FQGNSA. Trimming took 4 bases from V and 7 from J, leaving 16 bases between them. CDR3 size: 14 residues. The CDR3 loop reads CASSSLRGLGGYTF. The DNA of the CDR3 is TGTGCCAGCAGCTCTCTCAGGGGACTTGGTGGCTACACCTTC.

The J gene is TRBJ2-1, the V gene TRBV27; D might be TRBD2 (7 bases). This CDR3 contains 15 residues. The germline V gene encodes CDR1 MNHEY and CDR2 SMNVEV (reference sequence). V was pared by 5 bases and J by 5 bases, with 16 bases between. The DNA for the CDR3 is TGTGCCAGCAGTAAGACGGGGGGCACCCACAATGAGCAGTTCTTC. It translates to CASSKTGGTHNEQFF.

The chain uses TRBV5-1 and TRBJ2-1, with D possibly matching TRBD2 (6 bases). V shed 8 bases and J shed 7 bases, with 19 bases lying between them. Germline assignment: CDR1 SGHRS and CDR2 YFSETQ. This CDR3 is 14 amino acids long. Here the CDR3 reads CASHSGPPGNEQFF. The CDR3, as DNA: TGCGCCAGTCATAGCGGTCCCCCGGGGAATGAGCAGTTCTTC.

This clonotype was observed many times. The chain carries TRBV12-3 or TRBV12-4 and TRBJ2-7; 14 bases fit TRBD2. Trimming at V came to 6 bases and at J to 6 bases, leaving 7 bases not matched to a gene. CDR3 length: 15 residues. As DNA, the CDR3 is TGTGCCAGCAGACGGACTAGCGGGGGGCGGAGCGAGCAGTACTTC. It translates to CASRRTSGGRSEQYF.

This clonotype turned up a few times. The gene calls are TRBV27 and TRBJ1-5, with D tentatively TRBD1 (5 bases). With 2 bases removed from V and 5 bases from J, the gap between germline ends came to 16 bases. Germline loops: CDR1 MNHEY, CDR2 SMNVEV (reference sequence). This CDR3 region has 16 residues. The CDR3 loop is CASSLRSQGRDQPQHF. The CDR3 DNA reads TGTGCCAGCAGTTTACGGTCTCAGGGTAGGGATCAGCCCCAGCATTTT.

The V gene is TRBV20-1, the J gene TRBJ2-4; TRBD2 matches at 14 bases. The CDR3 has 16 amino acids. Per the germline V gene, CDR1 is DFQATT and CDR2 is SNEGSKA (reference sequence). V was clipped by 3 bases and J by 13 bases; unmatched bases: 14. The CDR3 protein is CSASETSGRGGDEQYF. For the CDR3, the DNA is TGCAGTGCTAGTGAGACTAGCGGGAGGGGAGGTGATGAGCAGTACTTC.

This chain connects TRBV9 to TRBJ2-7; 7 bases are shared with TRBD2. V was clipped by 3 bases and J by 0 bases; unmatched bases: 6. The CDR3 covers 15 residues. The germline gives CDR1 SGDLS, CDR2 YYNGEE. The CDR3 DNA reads TGTGCCAGCAGCGCGGAAGCGGGGTACTCCTACGAGCAGTACTTC. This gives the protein CASSAEAGYSYEQYF.